Presented here are 22 T cell receptor beta chains from one specimen sequenced in a study of blood T cell repertoires in COVID-19. Clones were read by immunoSEQ multiplex PCR, and TCRdb kept only the in-frame ones, dropping some. The sample has around 500,000 clones, 85% to 90% seen once. Sequenced sample: PBMCs or T cells enriched from blood (not recorded which). Every receptor here comes from a woman aged 40 to 50 who had recovered from COVID-19.

The chain is built from TRBV7-2 and TRBJ2-7, with D perhaps matching TRBD1 (7 bases). Germline V gene sequence: CDR1 SGHTA, CDR2 FQGNSA. V lost 4 bases, J lost 3 bases, and 16 bases lay in between. CDR3 length: 15 amino acids. CDR3 sequence reads: CASSSQGTLIYEQYF. The CDR3 DNA follows: TGTGCCAGCAGCTCACAGGGGACTCTGATCTACGAGCAGTACTTC.

V is TRBV6-5 and J is TRBJ2-7; D may be TRBD1 (6 bases). In germline, CDR1 is MNHEY, CDR2 SVGAGI. V was clipped by 0 bases and J by 0 bases, with 12 bases between them. The CDR3 loop spans 16 amino acids. CDR3 in DNA: TGTGCCAGCAGTTACTCCACGACAGGAAGCTCCTACGAGCAGTACTTC. Protein sequence: CASSYSTTGSSYEQYF.

In DNA form, the CDR3 reads TGTGCCAGCAGCTCGACGCGCGGGAGTCTCACAGATACGCAGTATTTT. Protein: CASSSTRGSLTDTQYF. The gene calls are TRBV3-1 (or the pseudogene TRBV3-2) and TRBJ2-3; 7 nucleotides match TRBD2. Looked up from germline, CDR1 is LGHDT and CDR2 is YNNKEL (reference sequence). Trimming took 5 bases from V and 2 from J; bases not matched to a gene: 10. The CDR3 is made up of 16 amino acids.

This clone was seen only once. V gene TRBV9 combines with J gene TRBJ1-2; D uncertain. Germline CDR1 and CDR2: SGDLS and YYNGEE. The germline V and J ends were trimmed by 0 bases and 7 bases, with 7 bases remaining between them. The CDR3 loop spans 12 amino acids. The CDR3, as DNA: TGTGCCAGCAGCGTAGTTGGAGGTGGCTACACCTTC. Translated: CASSVVGGGYTF.

In nucleotides, the CDR3 is TGTGCCAGCAAGTGGACAGAGTACGAGCAGTACTTC. Protein product: CASKWTEYEQYF. The chain combines TRBV2 with TRBJ2-7; possible D gene TRBD1, 6 bases. The CDR3 has 12 amino acids. V lost 7 bases, J lost 4 bases, and 11 bases lay in between. CDR1 is SNHLY, CDR2 FYNNEI, per germline.

This clone came up a few times. The V gene is TRBV7-9, the J gene TRBJ1-4, with a weak D call TRBD1 (5 bases). CDR1 and CDR2 (germline): SEHNR, FQNEAQ (reference sequence). This CDR3 region has 15 residues. V was trimmed by 5 bases and J by 4 bases, leaving 14 bases between them. As DNA, the CDR3 is TGTGCCAGCAGCCGACGGGGGGGTGGTAATGAAAAACTGTTTTTT. Amino acids: CASSRRGGGNEKLFF.

This clone was found a few times. This sequence joins TRBV7-9 and TRBJ2-1, with D uncertain. This CDR3 has 14 residues. Germline CDR1 and CDR2: SEHNR and FQNEAQ (reference sequence). V was cut by 5 bases and J by 0 bases, with 8 bases left in between. CDR3 residues: CASSAISSYNEQFF. CDR3 coding DNA: TGTGCCAGCAGCGCAATTAGCTCCTACAATGAGCAGTTCTTC.

The chain couples TRBV29-1 to TRBJ2-1; no clear D gene. The germline V gene encodes CDR1 SQVTM and CDR2 ANQGSEA. V was pared by 0 bases and J by 0 bases, with 9 bases between. The CDR3 is 15 residues long. The CDR3 protein is CSVEDPAVSYNEQFF. For the CDR3, the DNA is TGCAGCGTTGAAGATCCGGCGGTCTCCTACAATGAGCAGTTCTTC.

J is TRBJ1-6 and V is TRBV19; TRBD1 might be the D (5 bases). V lost 9 bases, J lost 5 bases, and 14 bases lay in between. Germline V gene sequence: CDR1 LNHDA, CDR2 SQIVND (reference sequence). This CDR3 region has 14 residues. CDR3 nucleotides: TGTGCCAGCTCTATGCGGGGGGATAATTCACCCCTCCACTTT. Amino acids: CASSMRGDNSPLHF.

The chain employs TRBV2 and TRBJ2-1; 10 nucleotides align to TRBD2. Germline V gene sequence: CDR1 SNHLY, CDR2 FYNNEI. The CDR3 is made up of 14 amino acids. V shed 7 bases, J shed 3 bases, and the junction held 3 bases outside the gene matches. CDR3 residues: CASTRTSGYNEQFF. DNA for the CDR3: TGTGCCAGCACTAGGACTAGCGGCTACAATGAGCAGTTCTTC.

V usage is TRBV24-1 and J usage is TRBJ2-6, with D unresolved. In germline, CDR1 is KGHDR, CDR2 SFDVKD. This CDR3 is 14 amino acids long. Trimming took off 6 bases at V and 0 bases at J, with 5 bases between the two ends. The CDR3 spells CATSPFSGANVLTF. CDR3 in DNA: TGTGCCACCAGTCCCTTCTCTGGGGCCAACGTCCTGACTTTC.

Turning to this clone: Other DNA sequences in the same sample also yield this CDR3. The chain links TRBV9 to TRBJ1-1; TRBD1 is a possible D gene (6 bases). V was pared by 0 bases and J by 4 bases, with 7 bases between. The CDR3 spans 13 residues. Germline V gene sequence: CDR1 SGDLS, CDR2 YYNGEE. The CDR3 DNA is TGTGCCAGCAGCGTAGGGGGGCTCACTGAAGCTTTCTTT. This sequence encodes CASSVGGLTEAFF.

This chain uses TRBV18 with TRBJ1-2; D gene uncertain. Germline loops: CDR1 KGHSH, CDR2 LQKENI. This CDR3 has 18 amino acids. V lost 4 bases and J 7 bases, leaving 28 bases between the germline ends. CDR3 amino acids: CASSRARGVDPPLAGYTF. The CDR3, as DNA: TGTGCCAGCTCACGGGCACGGGGTGTCGACCCCCCACTGGCTGGCTACACCTTC.

The rearrangement links TRBV27 to TRBJ2-2; 8 bases map to TRBD2. The J segment lost 1 base and the V segment lost 10 bases, leaving 11 bases of the junction unmatched. The CDR3 is made up of 16 amino acids. The germline CDR1 and CDR2 sequences are MNHEY and SMNVEV (reference sequence). CDR3 residues: CATYQGTSGNTGELFF. The CDR3 region has the DNA TGTGCCACCTACCAAGGAACTAGCGGGAACACCGGGGAGCTGTTTTTT.

The rearrangement joins TRBV1 to TRBJ1-5; the table's D call, TRBD1, has no DNA check behind it. TRBV1 is described as a pseudogene. The CDR3 consists of 20 residues. DNA of the CDR3: TGCACCAGCAGCCCCGCCTGGGCTTGGACAGGAATTTATAGCAATCAGCCCCAGCATTTT. The encoded protein is CTSSPAWAWTGIYSNQPQHF.

DNA of the CDR3: TGTGCCAGCAGCTTGGGCACAGTTAACGAGCAGTACTTC. Residues: CASSLGTVNEQYF. This chain joins TRBV7-9 and TRBJ2-7; D call uncertain. CDR1 is SEHNR, CDR2 FQNEAQ, per germline (reference sequence). The CDR3 runs 13 residues. Trimming removed 3 bases at V and 5 bases at J, with 11 bases between.

The CDR3 nucleotides read TGTGCCAGCCGAACCAGTCTTGCCCAGACCGGGGAGCTGTTTTTT. This codes for CASRTSLAQTGELFF. This chain links TRBV27 with TRBJ2-2; the D is unclear. The CDR3 runs 15 residues. The germline V and J ends were trimmed by 8 bases and 5 bases, with 18 bases remaining between them. Germline CDR1 MNHEY, CDR2 SMNVEV (reference sequence).

This chain links TRBV27 with TRBJ2-7; maybe TRBD1 (6 bases). V lost 2 bases and J lost 2, with 16 bases in between. The CDR3 spans 16 residues. Germline V gene data show CDR1 as MNHEY and CDR2 as SMNVEV (reference sequence). CDR3 sequence reads: CASSLRARGGPYEQYF. For the CDR3, the DNA is TGTGCCAGCAGTTTAAGGGCCAGGGGTGGACCCTACGAGCAGTACTTC.

The rearrangement links TRBV5-1 to TRBJ2-7, with 8 bases that match TRBD1. Germline trimming cut 3 bases from V and 3 bases from J; bases unmatched to any gene: 14. Germline V gene lookup returns CDR1 SGHRS and CDR2 YFSETQ. The length of the CDR3 is 17 residues. CDR3 coding DNA: TGCGCCAGCAGCTGGACCTTCTCCAGGGGGCCGGTCTACGAGCAGTACTTC. Translating it yields CASSWTFSRGPVYEQYF.

This sequence joins TRBV25-1 and TRBJ1-1; tentative D call: TRBD1 (5 bases). CDR1 is MGHDK and CDR2 is SYGVNS in the germline V gene. The CDR3 consists of 13 residues. V lost 5 bases and J lost 0, with 7 bases in between. CDR3 region: CASSRTLNTEAFF. CDR3 DNA: TGTGCCAGCAGTCGGACATTGAACACTGAAGCTTTCTTT.

The V call is TRBV6-1, the J call TRBJ1-3; D ambiguous. Germline values: CDR1 MNHNS, CDR2 SASEGT. The germline V and J ends were trimmed by 1 base and 9 bases, with 16 bases remaining between them. The CDR3 sequence is 15 residues long. Written as DNA, the CDR3 is TGTGCCAGCAGTGAAGGGACTCCTACAGTGATCACCATATATTTT. Translation: CASSEGTPTVITIYF.

This sequence joins TRBV29-1 and TRBJ1-1; D remains unclear. CDR3 size: 12 residues. Germline V lookup: CDR1 SQVTM, CDR2 ANQGSEA. Trimming shortened V by 6 bases and J by 8 bases, and 16 bases separated the two germline ends. In nucleotides, the CDR3 is TGCAGCGTGGTAGCGGACGGGAGAGAAGCTTTCTTT. It is translated as CSVVADGREAFF.